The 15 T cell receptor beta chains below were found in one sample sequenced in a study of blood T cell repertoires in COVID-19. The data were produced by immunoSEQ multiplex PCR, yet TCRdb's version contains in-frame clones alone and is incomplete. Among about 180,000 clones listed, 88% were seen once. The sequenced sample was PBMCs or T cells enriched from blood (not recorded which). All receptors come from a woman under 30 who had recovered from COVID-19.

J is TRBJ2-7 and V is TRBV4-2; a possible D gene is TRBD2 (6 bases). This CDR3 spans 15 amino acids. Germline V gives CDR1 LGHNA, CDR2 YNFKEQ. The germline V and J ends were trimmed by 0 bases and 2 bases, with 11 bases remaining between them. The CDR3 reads CASSQDPSGAYEQYF. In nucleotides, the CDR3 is TGTGCCAGCAGCCAAGATCCTTCGGGGGCCTACGAGCAGTACTTC.

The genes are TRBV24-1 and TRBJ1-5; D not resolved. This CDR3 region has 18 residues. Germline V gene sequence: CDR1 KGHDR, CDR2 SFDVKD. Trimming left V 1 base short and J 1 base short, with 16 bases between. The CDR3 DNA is TGTGCCACCAGTGATTTTCGGCGGCACCCACAAAGCAATCAGCCCCAGCATTTT. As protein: CATSDFRRHPQSNQPQHF.

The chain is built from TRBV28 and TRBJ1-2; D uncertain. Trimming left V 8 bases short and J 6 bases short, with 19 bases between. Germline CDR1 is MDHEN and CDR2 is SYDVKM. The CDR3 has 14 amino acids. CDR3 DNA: TGTGCCAGCGAGGGATCTCCCTTAACAAATGGCTACACCTTC. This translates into CASEGSPLTNGYTF.

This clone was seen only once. The CDR3 nucleotides are TGTGCCAGCGCGGCAGGGGCTGACTATGGCTACACCTTC. Its translation is CASAAGADYGYTF. This chain uses TRBV14 with TRBJ1-2; tentatively, D is TRBD1 (6 bases). This CDR3 contains 13 residues. V lost 8 bases and J lost 3, with 13 bases in between. Germline V lookup: CDR1 SGHDN, CDR2 FVKESK.

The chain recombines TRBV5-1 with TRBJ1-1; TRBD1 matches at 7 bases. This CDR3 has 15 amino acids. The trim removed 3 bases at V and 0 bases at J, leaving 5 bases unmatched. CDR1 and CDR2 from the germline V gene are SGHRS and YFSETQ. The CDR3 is CASSSRTGMNTEAFF. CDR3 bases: TGCGCCAGCAGCTCTAGGACAGGAATGAACACTGAAGCTTTCTTT.

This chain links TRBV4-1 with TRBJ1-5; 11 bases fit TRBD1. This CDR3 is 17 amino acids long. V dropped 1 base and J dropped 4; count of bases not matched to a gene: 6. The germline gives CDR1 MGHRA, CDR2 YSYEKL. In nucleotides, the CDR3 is TGCGCCAGCAGCCAAGGGAAAGGGACAGGGGGAAATCAGCCCCAGCATTTT. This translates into CASSQGKGTGGNQPQHF.

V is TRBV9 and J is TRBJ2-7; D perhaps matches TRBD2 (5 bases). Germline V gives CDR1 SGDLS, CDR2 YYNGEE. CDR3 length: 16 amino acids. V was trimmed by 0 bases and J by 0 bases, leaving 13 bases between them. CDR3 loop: CASSVANSASSYEQYF. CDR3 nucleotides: TGTGCCAGCAGCGTAGCTAATAGCGCCAGCTCCTACGAGCAGTACTTC.

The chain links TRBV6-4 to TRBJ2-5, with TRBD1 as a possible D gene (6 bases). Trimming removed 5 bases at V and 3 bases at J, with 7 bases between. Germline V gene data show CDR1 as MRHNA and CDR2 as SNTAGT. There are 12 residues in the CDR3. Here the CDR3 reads CASSSGEETQYF. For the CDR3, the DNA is TGTGCCAGCAGTTCAGGGGAAGAGACCCAGTACTTC.

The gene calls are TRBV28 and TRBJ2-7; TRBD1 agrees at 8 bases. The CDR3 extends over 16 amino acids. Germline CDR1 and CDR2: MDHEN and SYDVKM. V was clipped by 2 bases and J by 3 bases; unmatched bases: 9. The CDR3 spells CASSLVTAGGVYEQYF. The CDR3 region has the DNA TGTGCCAGCAGTTTAGTGACGGCAGGGGGCGTCTACGAGCAGTACTTC.

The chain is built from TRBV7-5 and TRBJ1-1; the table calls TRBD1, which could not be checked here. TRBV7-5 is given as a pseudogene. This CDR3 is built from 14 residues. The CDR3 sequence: CARSSTTQGGWAFF. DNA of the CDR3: TGTGCCAGAAGCTCGACAACACAGGGGGGGTGGGCTTTCTTT.

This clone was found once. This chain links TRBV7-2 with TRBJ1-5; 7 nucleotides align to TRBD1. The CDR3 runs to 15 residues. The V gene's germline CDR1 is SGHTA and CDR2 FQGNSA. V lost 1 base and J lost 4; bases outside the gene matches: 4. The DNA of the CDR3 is TGTGCCAGCAGCTTAGGGGACAGCGTAAATCAGCCCCAGCATTTT. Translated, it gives CASSLGDSVNQPQHF.

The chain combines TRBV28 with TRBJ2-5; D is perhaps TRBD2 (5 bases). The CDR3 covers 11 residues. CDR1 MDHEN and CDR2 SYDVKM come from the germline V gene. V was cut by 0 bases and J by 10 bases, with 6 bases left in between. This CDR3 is CASSLWGSQYF. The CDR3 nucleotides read TGTGCCAGCAGTTTATGGGGGAGCCAGTACTTC.

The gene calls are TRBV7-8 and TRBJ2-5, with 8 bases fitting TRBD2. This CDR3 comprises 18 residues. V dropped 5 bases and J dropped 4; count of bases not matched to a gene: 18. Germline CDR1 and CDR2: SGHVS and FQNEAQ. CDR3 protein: CASSEWGPGTRGGETQYF. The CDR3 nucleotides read TGTGCCAGCAGCGAATGGGGCCCGGGGACTAGAGGGGGAGAGACCCAGTACTTC.

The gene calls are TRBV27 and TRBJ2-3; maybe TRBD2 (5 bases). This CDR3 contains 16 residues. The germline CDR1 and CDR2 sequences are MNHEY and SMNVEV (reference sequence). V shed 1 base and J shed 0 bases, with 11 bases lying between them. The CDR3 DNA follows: TGTGCCAGCAGTTTATTGGGGAGAGCTAGCACAGATACGCAGTATTTT. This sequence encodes CASSLLGRASTDTQYF.

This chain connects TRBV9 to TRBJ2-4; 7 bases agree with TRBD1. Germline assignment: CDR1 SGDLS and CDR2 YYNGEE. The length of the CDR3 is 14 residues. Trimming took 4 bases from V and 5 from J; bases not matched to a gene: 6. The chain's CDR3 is CASSPTGTENIQYF. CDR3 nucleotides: TGTGCCAGCAGCCCAACCGGGACAGAAAACATTCAGTACTTC.